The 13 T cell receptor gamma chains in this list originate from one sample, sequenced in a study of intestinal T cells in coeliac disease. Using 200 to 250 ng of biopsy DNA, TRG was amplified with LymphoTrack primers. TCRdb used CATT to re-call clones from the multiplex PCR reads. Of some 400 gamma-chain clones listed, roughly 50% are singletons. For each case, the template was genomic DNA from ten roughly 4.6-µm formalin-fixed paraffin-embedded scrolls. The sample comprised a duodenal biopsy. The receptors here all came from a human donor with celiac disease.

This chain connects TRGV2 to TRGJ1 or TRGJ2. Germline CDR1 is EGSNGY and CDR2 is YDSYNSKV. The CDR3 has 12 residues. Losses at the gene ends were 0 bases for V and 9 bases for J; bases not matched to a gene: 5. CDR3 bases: TGTGCCACCTGGGACGGGCTTCTTAAGAAACTCTTT. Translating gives CATWDGLLKKLF.

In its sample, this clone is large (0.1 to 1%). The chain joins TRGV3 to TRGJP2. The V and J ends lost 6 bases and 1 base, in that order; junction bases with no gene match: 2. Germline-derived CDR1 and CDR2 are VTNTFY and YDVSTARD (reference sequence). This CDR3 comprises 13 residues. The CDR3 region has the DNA TGTGCCACCTGGTTTAGTAGTGATTGGATCAAGACGTTT. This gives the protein CATWFSSDWIKTF.

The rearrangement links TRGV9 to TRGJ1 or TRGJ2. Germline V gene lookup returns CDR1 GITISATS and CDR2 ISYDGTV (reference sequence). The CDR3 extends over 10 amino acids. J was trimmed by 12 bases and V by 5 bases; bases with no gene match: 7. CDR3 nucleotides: TGTGCCTTGTGGGGTTTGTGGAAACTCTTT. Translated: CALWGLWKLF.

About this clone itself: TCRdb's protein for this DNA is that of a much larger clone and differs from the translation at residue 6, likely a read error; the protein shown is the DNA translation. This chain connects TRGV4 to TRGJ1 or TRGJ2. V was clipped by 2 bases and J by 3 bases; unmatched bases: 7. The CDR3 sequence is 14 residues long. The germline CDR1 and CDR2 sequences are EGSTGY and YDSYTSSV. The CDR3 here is CATWDEPRYYKKLF. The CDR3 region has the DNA TGTGCCACCTGGGATGAGCCGCGTTATTATAAGAAACTCTTT.

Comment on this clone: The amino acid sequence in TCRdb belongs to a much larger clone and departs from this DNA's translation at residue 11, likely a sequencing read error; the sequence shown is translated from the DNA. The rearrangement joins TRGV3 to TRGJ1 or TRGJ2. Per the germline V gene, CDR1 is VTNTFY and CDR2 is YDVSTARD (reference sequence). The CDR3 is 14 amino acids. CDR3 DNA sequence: TGTGCCACCTGGGCTAATCCGGGGTATTATAGGAAACTCTTT. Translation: CATWANPGYYRKLF.

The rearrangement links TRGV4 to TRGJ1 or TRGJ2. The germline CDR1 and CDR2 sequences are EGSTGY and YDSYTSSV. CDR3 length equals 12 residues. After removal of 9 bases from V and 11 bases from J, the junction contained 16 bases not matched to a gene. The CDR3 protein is CATNGPTGEKLF. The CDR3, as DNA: TGTGCCACCAACGGTCCCACGGGGGAGAAACTCTTT.

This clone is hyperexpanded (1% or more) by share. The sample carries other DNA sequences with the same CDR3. CDR3 nucleotides: TGTGCCACCTGGGATGGGCCGCGTTATTATAAGAAACTCTTT. Translated, it gives CATWDGPRYYKKLF. V usage is TRGV4 and J usage is TRGJ1 or TRGJ2. Looked up from germline, CDR1 is EGSTGY and CDR2 is YDSYTSSV. V dropped 0 bases and J dropped 3; count of bases not matched to a gene: 5. This CDR3 comprises 14 residues.

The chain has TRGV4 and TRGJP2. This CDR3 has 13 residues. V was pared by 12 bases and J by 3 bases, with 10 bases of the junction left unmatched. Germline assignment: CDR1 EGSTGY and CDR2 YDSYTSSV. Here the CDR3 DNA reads TGTGCCCAATACCCTGGTAGTGATTGGATCAAGACGTTT. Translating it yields CAQYPGSDWIKTF.

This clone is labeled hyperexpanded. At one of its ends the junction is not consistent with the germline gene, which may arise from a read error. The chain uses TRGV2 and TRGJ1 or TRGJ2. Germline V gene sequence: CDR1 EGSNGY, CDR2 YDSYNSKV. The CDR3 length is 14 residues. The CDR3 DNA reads TGTACCACCTGGGACGAATTAATTTATTATAAGAAACTCTTT. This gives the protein CTTWDELIYYKKLF.

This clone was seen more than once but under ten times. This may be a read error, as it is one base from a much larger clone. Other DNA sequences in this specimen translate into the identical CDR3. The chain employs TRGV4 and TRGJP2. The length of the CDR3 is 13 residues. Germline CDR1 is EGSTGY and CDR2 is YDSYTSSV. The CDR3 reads CAPIPGSDWIKTF. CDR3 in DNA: TGTGCTCCAATACCTGGTAGTGATTGGATCAAGACGTTT.

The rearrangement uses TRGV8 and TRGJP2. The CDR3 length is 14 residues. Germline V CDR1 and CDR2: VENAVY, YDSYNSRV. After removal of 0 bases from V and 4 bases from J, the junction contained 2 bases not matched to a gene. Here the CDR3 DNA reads TGTGCCACCTGGGATAGGTCTAGTGATTGGATCAAGACGTTT. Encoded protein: CATWDRSSDWIKTF.

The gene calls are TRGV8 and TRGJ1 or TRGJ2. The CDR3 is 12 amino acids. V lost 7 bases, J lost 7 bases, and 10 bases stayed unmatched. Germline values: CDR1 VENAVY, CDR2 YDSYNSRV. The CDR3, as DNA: TGTGCCACCTGCCCTTCGTGGTATAAGAAACTCTTT. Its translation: CATCPSWYKKLF.

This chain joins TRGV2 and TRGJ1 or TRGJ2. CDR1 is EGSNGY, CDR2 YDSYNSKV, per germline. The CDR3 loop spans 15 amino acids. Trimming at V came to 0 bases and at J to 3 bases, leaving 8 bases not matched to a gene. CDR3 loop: CATWDGHSIYYKKLF. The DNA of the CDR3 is TGTGCCACCTGGGACGGGCATAGTATTTATTATAAGAAACTCTTT.